A selection of T cell receptor beta chains follows, all from one sample in a study of T-cell memory formation after mild COVID-19. In TCRdb, the 5' RACE reads were re-called with MiXCR into one record per CDR3 protein. The table records roughly 150,000 distinct CDR3 sequences, roughly 13% of them present only once. Material: PBMCs or a T cell subset sorted from them (not recorded which). The receptors stem from a man between 18 and 29 years old who had mild COVID-19 (a few samples of this study predate the infection). Cell type and time point are not known. The conserved cysteine and the conserved F or W are not part of the CDR3 here. A D gene is named only where the DNA matches it firmly. Size is omitted from some rows. Given values are once, few, many or a class for expanded clones.

D gene	clone size	V gene	J gene	CDR3 protein
.	many	TRBV7-6	TRBJ2-1	ASSMTGLSYNEQF
TRBD1	few	TRBV7-7	TRBJ1-1	ASSSRQGSCTEAF
.	few	TRBV10-3	TRBJ1-1	AIRQGISNTEAF
.	.	TRBV5-1	TRBJ2-2	ASSFAKNTGELF
TRBD1	.	TRBV5-1	TRBJ2-1	ASSLDRAWNEQF
TRBD1	few	TRBV2	TRBJ1-1	ASSTGTGYTEAF
.	few	TRBV6-2/TRBV6-3	TRBJ2-5	ASSSRDSETQY
.	few	TRBV5-1	TRBJ1-2	ASRRDPPNYGYT
.	few	TRBV9	TRBJ2-1	ASTTRGAPGNEQF
TRBD1	.	TRBV12-3/TRBV12-4	TRBJ1-1	ASSRDRRRAEAF
.	.	TRBV7-2	TRBJ2-6	ASSLVGRTGANVMT
.	.	TRBV5-1	TRBJ2-5	ASTPTAIQETQY
.	.	TRBV5-1	TRBJ2-1	ASSLEPNNEQF
.	.	TRBV15	TRBJ2-7	ATSRDPTHEQY
TRBD1	few	TRBV5-4	TRBJ1-6	ASSLDRGWDSPLH
.	few	TRBV5-6	TRBJ2-3	ASSLQGEFTDTQY
.	.	TRBV5-1	TRBJ1-3	ASSLEGSGNTIY
.	.	TRBV4-2	TRBJ1-2	ASSHATLDYGYT
.	few	TRBV27	TRBJ1-4	ASSASFAGAEKLF
.	.	TRBV20-1	TRBJ1-5	SARGGQVLGQPQH
.	.	TRBV5-6	TRBJ1-1	ASSRLMRVNTEAF